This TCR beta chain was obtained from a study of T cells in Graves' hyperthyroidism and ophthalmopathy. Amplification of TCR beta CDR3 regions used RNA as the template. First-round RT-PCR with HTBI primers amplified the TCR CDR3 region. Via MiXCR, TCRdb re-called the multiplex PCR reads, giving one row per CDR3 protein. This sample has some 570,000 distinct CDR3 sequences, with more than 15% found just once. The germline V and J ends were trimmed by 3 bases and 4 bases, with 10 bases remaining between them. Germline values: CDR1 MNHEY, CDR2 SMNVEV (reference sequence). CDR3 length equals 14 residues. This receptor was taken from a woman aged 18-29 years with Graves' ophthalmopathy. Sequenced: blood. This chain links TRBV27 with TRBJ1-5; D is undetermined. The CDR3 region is CASSLSAGNQPQHF. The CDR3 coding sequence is TGTGCCAGCAGTTTGTCGGCAGGTAATCAGCCCCAGCATTTT.